This TCR beta chain was documented in a study of T cells in Graves' hyperthyroidism and ophthalmopathy (dated by TCRdb to between 2018 and 2021). General notes on the study: Peripheral blood samples were taken at initial diagnosis, before any treatment was given. A discovery cohort of around 100 patients, 43 with Graves' ophthalmopathy and 55 to 60 with stable Graves' hyperthyroidism, was used to find distinguishing TCR V-J signatures. After sampling, hyperthyroidism patients received methimazole starting at 30 mg daily, and ophthalmopathy patients received high-dose intravenous methylprednisolone. The paper reports TCR Vbeta CDR3 sequencing of over 120 peripheral blood samples: 40 or so ophthalmopathy, over 70 hyperthyroidism and some 17 progressor patients. The 95 to 100 discovery patients were randomly divided into training and test sets at a 7:3 ratio. Whether ophthalmopathy could be predicted prospectively was tested in an independent validation cohort made up of roughly 20 hyperthyroidism patients plus 17 patients who later progressed to ophthalmopathy. In about 6 Graves' hyperthyroidism patients, the study also compared T-cell repertoires from thyroid tissue with T-cell repertoires from blood. What the study reported, not specific to this receptor: No statistical method was used to set the sample size in advance, and investigators knew the group allocation. A 13 V-J signature model separated ophthalmopathy from stable hyperthyroidism, with 87.88% sensitivity and about 81% specificity in cross-validation and 80%/75% in testing. In validation, progression to ophthalmopathy was predicted by the model with around 70% sensitivity and under 85% specificity, a median of roughly six months before onset. Most expanded thyroid clonotypes (frequency above 0.001) were also detected in blood, suggesting blood repertoires may reflect thyroid immune responses.

Stable Graves' hyperthyroidism was defined as the absence of progression to ophthalmopathy over 18 months of follow-up. Hyperthyroidism patients were aged 18 to 65 years and newly diagnosed, with disease duration of less than 2 months. Patients with uncontrolled infections, other autoimmune diseases, pregnancy or lactation were excluded. Clinical symptoms, serum thyroxine and TRAb, thyroid ultrasound, and orbital computed tomography formed the basis for the diagnoses. PBMCs were separated from approximately 9.9 ml of fresh peripheral blood using Ficoll-Paque density gradient centrifugation. Total RNA was extracted with Trizol reagent, and quality was checked on an Agilent 2100 Bioanalyzer. For CDR1 and CDR2, the germline V gene lists MNHNS and SASEGT. The junction shows trimming of 5 bases on V and 3 bases on J, plus 10 bases between the germline ends. There are 13 amino acids in the CDR3, from cysteine to phenylalanine inclusive. Of all the DNA, just the CDR3 is kept, 39 bases in frame from base 1.

The TCR beta CDR3 regions were amplified from the RNA transcripts. The TCR CDR3 was subjected to a first round of RT-PCR using the HTBI primer set and the Qiagen OneStep RT-PCR kit. Libraries were constructed in a second round of multiplex PCR, after which size selection and purification were carried out. The libraries were sequenced on an Illumina HiSeq2000 using paired-end 100 bp reads. Processing in the source paper ran as follows. SOAPnuke was used to process the raw data, throwing out any read that contained adapters or uncalled bases, had a mean Phred below 15, or lacked an exact constant-primer or identifier match. High-quality paired reads were merged with COPE v1.2.5, and unique nucleotide sequences were defined as clonotypes. Clonotypes were aligned to IMGT TRBV, TRBD and TRBJ reference segments using MiTCR v1.1. Analysis was restricted to V-J combinations with a frequency above 0.0001, which covered 99% to 99.2% of repertoires. The TCS score was defined as the ratio of F50 (clonal expansion) to E x V (chaos), calculated using BLOSUM62-based TCRdist between CDR3 peptides within each V-J. Welch's t-statistics and random forest reduced roughly 540 V-J features to fewer than 15, which were used in a naive Bayes classifier (R e1071). Using fastp trimming at Q25 and MiXCR clonotype assembly, TCRdb reanalyzed the public sequencing data and kept in-frame beta chains. Records with the same CDR3 protein are collapsed into one entry carrying the most frequent genes and DNA. TCRdb's processing, not the authors', yielded these V and J calls. The table for this sample lists about 350,000 distinct CDR3 sequences; approximately 15% of them were counted only once. 20% to 25% of the sample lies in the top ten.

This clonotype was counted many times. This clone's antigen is unknown. Base qualities were left out, and no much larger clone turns up one base away. Specimen: blood. The receptor chain draws on TRBV6-1 and TRBJ2-5; matching of 6 bases hints at TRBD2 as the D gene. The sequence was collected from a woman in her 30s with Graves' hyperthyroidism. The DNA sequence is TGTGCCAGCAGTCGGGAGAGAAAAGAGACCCAGTACTTC. This gives the protein CASSRERKETQYF.